This is a list of T cell receptor beta chains from one sample in a study of beta chain features in type 1 diabetes. Sequenced by immunoSEQ multiplex PCR; TCRdb stores in-frame clones only, minus some. Among 350,000 to 450,000 clones listed, 14% were seen once. Sequences were obtained from naive CD4+ T cells from blood. These receptors all come from a man aged 25 to 40 in good health. CDR3s include the opening cysteine and the closing phenylalanine or tryptophan. D genes are given only for firm matches. Some rows mark clone size as missing; the rest say once, few, many or name a class of expanded clone.

TRBV18,TRBJ2-5,NA,NA,TGTGCCAGCTCACCCGGGGTTTCGGAGACCCAGTACTTC,CASSPGVSETQYF
TRBV25-1,TRBJ2-5,NA,NA,TGTGCCAGCAGTGAGGGGGAGACCCAGTACTTC,CASSEGETQYF
TRBV7-3,TRBJ2-1,NA,NA,TGTGCCAGCAGCTTATGGGCTAGGGAAGGCGCTGAGCAGTTCTTC,CASSLWAREGAEQFF
TRBV11-2,TRBJ2-7,few,NA,TGTGCCAGCAGCCCATCGGGTCCCTCGTTCTACGAGCAGTACTTC,CASSPSGPSFYEQYF
TRBV14,TRBJ2-3,NA,TRBD1,TGTGCCAGCAGCCTAAGGACAGGGGGTCCGACAGATACGCAGTATTTT,CASSLRTGGPTDTQYF
TRBV7-9,TRBJ2-3,NA,TRBD2,TGTGCCAGCAGCTTAGGATCAGCGGGGGGATCAGATACGCAGTATTTT,CASSLGSAGGSDTQYF
TRBV7-2,TRBJ2-5,few,NA,TGTGCCAGCAGCTTTACAGGGCAAGAGACCCAGTACTTC,CASSFTGQETQYF
TRBV7-2,TRBJ2-2,NA,NA,TGTGCCAGCAGCTCACATCAGCGAGGGACCGGGGAGCTGTTTTTT,CASSSHQRGTGELFF
TRBV4-1,TRBJ2-7,NA,NA,TGCGCCAGCAACCGGGATTTGGGATACGAGCAGTACTTC,CASNRDLGYEQYF
TRBV5-1,TRBJ2-3,NA,NA,TGCGCCAGCAGCTTGGCGGGACTCGGGGCAGATACGCAGTATTTT,CASSLAGLGADTQYF
TRBV6-6,TRBJ2-7,NA,TRBD2,TGTGCCAGCAGCCCAAGACTAGCGGGGGTTTCCTACGAGCAGTACTTC,CASSPRLAGVSYEQYF
TRBV20-1,TRBJ2-3,NA,NA,TGCAGTGCGTTCGGTCCGGATACGCAGTATTTT,CSAFGPDTQYF
TRBV9,TRBJ2-1,few,NA,TGTGCCAGCAGCGTAGTCGGGGGTACTTACAATGAGCAGTTCTTC,CASSVVGGTYNEQFF
TRBV5-1,TRBJ1-2,few,NA,TGCGCCAGCAGCCTGACAGCTAACTATGGCTACACCTTC,CASSLTANYGYTF
TRBV15,TRBJ2-5,few,NA,TGTGCCACCGCGCAGGGTCAAGAGACCCAGTACTTC,CATAQGQETQYF
TRBV18,TRBJ1-2,few,NA,TGTGCCAGCTCACCTTCACTGAGAAACTATGGCTACACCTTC,CASSPSLRNYGYTF
TRBV4-3,TRBJ1-1,few,NA,TGCGCCAGCAGCCAAGAACAGGCTAGAATCACTGAAGCTTTCTTT,CASSQEQARITEAFF
TRBV29-1,TRBJ2-3,NA,TRBD2,TGCAGCGTTGGGGTAGCGGGAGAAACGCAGTATTTT,CSVGVAGETQYF
TRBV6-6,TRBJ1-4,NA,NA,TGTGCCAGCACCGAAGAGACCCATGCAACTAATGAAAAACTGTTTTTT,CASTEETHATNEKLFF
TRBV30,TRBJ1-1,NA,TRBD1,TGTGCCTTCGCGGGACAGACCCAGCCTTTCTTT,CAFAGQTQPFF
TRBV7-2,TRBJ2-3,NA,NA,TGTGCCAGCAGCATGACAATCTCCGCGGATACGCAGTATTTT,CASSMTISADTQYF
TRBV6-6,TRBJ1-6,few,TRBD1,TGTGCCAGCAGGTACAGGGGCGATAATTCACCCCTCCACTTT,CASRYRGDNSPLHF
TRBV18,TRBJ1-1,many,NA,TGTGCCAGCTCACCCCGAGGGGATCATGGAGCATTCTTT,CASSPRGDHGAFF
TRBV6-5,TRBJ2-7,NA,TRBD1,TGTGCCAGCAGTAACCGGGACAGGACCTACGAGCAGTACTTC,CASSNRDRTYEQYF
TRBV5-4,TRBJ2-3,few,NA,TGTGCCAGCAGCTTGGTGCGGGAAAGCGGCCCAGATACGCAGTATTTT,CASSLVRESGPDTQYF
TRBV20-1,TRBJ2-1,NA,NA,TGCAGTGCTAGTGCGCGGAATGAGCAGTTCTTC,CSASARNEQFF
TRBV5-1,TRBJ2-3,few,NA,TGCGCCAGCAGCTTGGCCGGAAGGTCCACGCAGTATTTT,CASSLAGRSTQYF
TRBV7-9,TRBJ2-5,NA,TRBD1,TGTGCCAGCAGCTTACGAACAGGGGTTGGAGAGACCCAGTACTTC,CASSLRTGVGETQYF
TRBV5-4,TRBJ2-1,NA,NA,TGTGCCAGCAGCTTGGAATTCGGGCGGCAGGGAGAGCAGTTCTTC,CASSLEFGRQGEQFF
TRBV5-4,TRBJ2-3,NA,NA,TGTGCCTCCGGCCTAGCCACAGATACGCAGTATTTT,CASGLATDTQYF
TRBV29-1,TRBJ2-3,NA,NA,TGCAGCGCCGATACTTTCACAGATACGCAGTATTTT,CSADTFTDTQYF
TRBV9,TRBJ2-3,few,NA,TGTGCCAGCAGCGTAGATATGCCAGATACGCAGTATTTT,CASSVDMPDTQYF
TRBV9,TRBJ2-5,few,NA,TGTGCCAGCAGCGTAGCCGCAGGGGCTAGGGAGACCCAGTACTTC,CASSVAAGARETQYF
TRBV5-1,TRBJ2-5,few,NA,TGCGCCAGCAGCTTTGACGGAGCGATCCAAGAGACCCAGTACTTC,CASSFDGAIQETQYF
TRBV4-3,TRBJ1-1,NA,TRBD1,TGCGCCAGCAGCCGAGGGACAGGGGAAGCTTTCTTT,CASSRGTGEAFF